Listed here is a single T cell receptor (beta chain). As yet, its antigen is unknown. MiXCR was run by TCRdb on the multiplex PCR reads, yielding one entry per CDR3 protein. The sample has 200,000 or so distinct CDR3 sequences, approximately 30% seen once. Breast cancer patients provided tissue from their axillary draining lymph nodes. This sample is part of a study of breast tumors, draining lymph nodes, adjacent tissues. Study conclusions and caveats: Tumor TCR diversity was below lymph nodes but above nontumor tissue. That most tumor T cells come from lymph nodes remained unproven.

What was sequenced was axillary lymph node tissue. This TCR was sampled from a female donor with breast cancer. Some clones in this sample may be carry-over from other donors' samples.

CDR3 coding DNA: TGTGCCAGCAGCTTAAGCCAGGGGATCTCACCCCTCCACTTT. Translating gives CASSLSQGISPLHF. The chain combines TRBV7-9 with TRBJ1-6; tentative D call: TRBD1 (6 bases). V lost 2 bases and J 10 bases, leaving 12 bases between the germline ends. Germline CDR1 reads SEHNR; CDR2 reads FQNEAQ (reference sequence). This CDR3 is 14 amino acids long.